This T cell receptor beta chain was profiled in a study of beta chain features in type 1 diabetes. This CDR3 has 16 amino acids. In germline, CDR1 is SQVTM, CDR2 ANQGSEA. V lost 4 bases, J lost 6 bases, and 16 bases stayed unmatched. Study results and caveats: There were fewer insertions and more deletions at the VDJ junctions of type 1 diabetes patients.

Points on this clone: The antigen is unknown.

Expressed TCRB transcripts were sequenced, since all the RNA that had been isolated was reverse transcribed. The repertoire was sequenced with immunoSEQ multiplex PCR; TCRdb's copy has only in-frame clones and lacks some. Seen here are 140,000 or so clones, approximately 9.2% observed once, and the top ten hold approximately 0.68%. Sequencing input: central memory CD4+ T cells from blood. This sequence was found in a man aged 18 to 30 in good health. The rearrangement joins TRBV29-1 to TRBJ1-2; 8 positions match TRBD1. CDR3 protein: CSVGGLPRPGQDGYTF. The DNA of the CDR3 is TGCAGCGTTGGGGGCCTCCCTCGCCCGGGACAGGATGGCTACACCTTC.